Each of the 25 T cell receptor beta chains below was sequenced from the same sample in a study of cytomegalovirus exposure and HLA in healthy donors. PCR involved 60 Vbeta and 13 Jbeta primers. The assay was immunoSEQ multiplex PCR, and TCRdb's table has in-frame clones only and misses some. Of 170,000 or so clones listed, about four fifths are singletons. What was sequenced was PBMCs. These receptors all stem from a man aged 50 to 60 in good health and CMV-seronegative.

This clone occurred once. The chain links TRBV4-1 to TRBJ2-3; TRBD2 matches 10 bases. Germline lookup yields CDR1 MGHRA and CDR2 YSYEKL. The CDR3 sequence is 17 residues long. J was trimmed by 1 base and V by 2 bases; bases with no gene match: 6. The CDR3 spells CASSQIRTSGGTDTQYF. For the CDR3, the DNA is TGCGCCAGCAGCCAAATTCGAACTAGCGGGGGCACAGATACGCAGTATTTT.

The gene calls are TRBV6-5 and TRBJ2-5; D remains ambiguous. CDR3 length: 15 amino acids. The V and J ends lost 0 bases and 4 bases respectively, with 12 bases between them. Germline CDR1 reads MNHEY; CDR2 reads SVGAGI. CDR3 sequence reads: CASSYSREPPETQYF. CDR3 nucleotides: TGTGCCAGCAGTTACTCGAGAGAGCCCCCAGAGACCCAGTACTTC.

V is TRBV5-1 and J is TRBJ2-1; 11 bases are a match to TRBD2. The germline CDR1 and CDR2 sequences are SGHRS and YFSETQ. The CDR3 contains 15 residues. The V segment lost 0 bases and the J segment 10 bases; nucleotides outside the gene matches: 6. The CDR3 is CASSLGLAGQGEQFF. The CDR3 nucleotides read TGCGCCAGCAGCTTGGGACTAGCGGGGCAAGGGGAGCAGTTCTTC.

The chain recombines TRBV5-4 with TRBJ1-5; 7 bases fit TRBD1. This CDR3 has 15 amino acids. In germline, CDR1 is SGHNT, CDR2 YYREEE (reference sequence). Germline trimming cut 2 bases from V and 3 bases from J; bases unmatched to any gene: 5. CDR3 sequence: CASSLLTGLNQPQHF. The CDR3 bases are TGTGCCAGCAGCTTACTGACAGGGCTCAATCAGCCCCAGCATTTT.

The chain is built from TRBV4-2 and TRBJ2-3; 8 bases map to TRBD2. V shed 0 bases, J shed 4 bases, and the junction held 3 bases outside the gene matches. The CDR3 length is 15 residues. Germline V lookup: CDR1 LGHNA, CDR2 YNFKEQ. CDR3 DNA: TGTGCCAGCAGCCAAGAGGCGGGGGGACCAGATACGCAGTATTTT. Translating gives CASSQEAGGPDTQYF.

The V call is TRBV5-8, the J call TRBJ2-1; D perhaps matches TRBD2 (5 bases). The germline V and J ends were trimmed by 3 bases and 2 bases, with 12 bases remaining between them. Germline V lookup: CDR1 SGHTS, CDR2 YDEGEE. The CDR3 length is 15 residues. The CDR3 spells CASSSGLLAYNEQFF. The DNA for the CDR3 is TGTGCCAGCAGCTCCGGACTTCTCGCCTACAATGAGCAGTTCTTC. Variable domain in full (rest from reference TRBV5-8 and TRBJ2-1): EAGVTQSPTHLIKTRGQQATLRCSPISGHTSVYWYQQALGLGLQFLLWYDEGEERNRGNFPPRFSGRQFPNYSSELNVNALELEDSALYLCASSSGLLAYNEQFFGPGTRLTVL.

The chain joins TRBV27 to TRBJ2-1; 8 bases agree with TRBD2. Unmatched junction bases numbered 5, after V lost 1 base and J lost 3 bases. CDR1 MNHEY and CDR2 SMNVEV come from the germline V gene (reference sequence). This CDR3 comprises 16 residues. In nucleotides, the CDR3 is TGTGCCAGCAGTTTATACAGCGGGGGCAACTACAATGAGCAGTTCTTC. Protein: CASSLYSGGNYNEQFF.

The chain joins TRBV5-4 to TRBJ1-2, with no clear D. The V end was cut by 4 bases, the J end by 5 bases, with 12 bases between. The CDR3 has 13 residues. CDR1 is SGHNT, CDR2 YYREEE, per germline (reference sequence). The CDR3 DNA reads as TGTGCCAGCAGCCACCGAAGCCCTTATGGCTACACCTTC. Translated: CASSHRSPYGYTF.

The chain carries TRBV7-9 and TRBJ1-5; the D is unclear. The germline V and J ends were trimmed by 1 base and 3 bases, with 7 bases remaining between them. Germline assignment: CDR1 SEHNR and CDR2 FQNEAQ (reference sequence). CDR3 length: 14 residues. CDR3 coding DNA: TGTGCCAGCAGCTTAGGGCAGGTCAATCAGCCCCAGCATTTT. Encoded protein: CASSLGQVNQPQHF.

The V and J genes are TRBV6-1 and TRBJ2-5, with TRBD2 matching over 7 bases. The end of the DNA aligns better with TRBJ2-7, so the J call may be wrong. CDR3 size: 12 residues. CDR1 MNHNS and CDR2 SASEGT come from the germline V gene. The CDR3 region has the DNA TGTGCCAGCAGTGAGCGGGGGTACGAGCAGTACTTC. This gives the protein CASSERGYEQYF.

Regarding this clone: At one of its ends the junction is not consistent with the germline gene, which may arise from a read error. The V and J genes are TRBV7-9 and TRBJ2-3; D perhaps matches TRBD2 (6 bases). Germline V lookup: CDR1 SEHNR, CDR2 FQNEAQ (reference sequence). The CDR3 sequence is 14 residues long. CDR3 nucleotide sequence: TGTTCCAGCAGCTTACTTTTTGGGGGGAATACGCAGTATTTT. Amino acids: CSSSLLFGGNTQYF.

The rearrangement joins TRBV5-4 to TRBJ2-5; 7 bases agree with TRBD2. The germline V gene encodes CDR1 SGHNT and CDR2 YYREEE (reference sequence). The CDR3 totals 13 residues. Trimming took 4 bases from V and 4 from J; bases not matched to a gene: 4. The CDR3 loop reads CASSLGLGETQYF. The CDR3 DNA follows: TGTGCCAGCAGCCTAGGACTAGGAGAGACCCAGTACTTC. Combining the CDR3 with reference TRBV5-4 and TRBJ2-5 gives the whole variable domain ETGVTQSPTHLIKTRGQQVTLRCSSQSGHNTVSWYQQALGQGPQFIFQYYREEENGRGNFPPRFSGLQFPNYSSELNVNALELDDSALYLCASSLGLGETQYFGPGTRLLVL.

The J gene is TRBJ2-5, the V gene TRBV7-2, with 13 bases aligning to TRBD2. From germline, CDR1 is SGHTA and CDR2 FQGNSA. V was pared by 5 bases and J by 4 bases, with 10 bases of the junction left unmatched. This CDR3 contains 17 residues. The CDR3: CASSLGLAGPRGETQYF. CDR3 DNA: TGTGCCAGCAGCCTGGGACTAGCGGGGCCACGGGGAGAGACCCAGTACTTC.

The rearrangement joins TRBV5-1 to TRBJ2-2, with D possibly being TRBD2 (6 bases). The CDR3 spans 16 residues. Germline V gene data show CDR1 as SGHRS and CDR2 as YFSETQ. Trimming shortened V by 4 bases and J by 0 bases, and 13 bases separated the two germline ends. The CDR3: CASSPSRGANTGELFF. CDR3 nucleotide sequence: TGCGCCAGCAGCCCCTCTCGCGGGGCGAACACCGGGGAGCTGTTTTTT.

This clone was observed once. V gene TRBV2 combines with J gene TRBJ1-1; D is ambiguous. The CDR3 has 14 amino acids. Trimming pared 1 base from V and 13 bases from J, leaving 19 bases between. Germline V gives CDR1 SNHLY, CDR2 FYNNEI. The CDR3 here is CASSEGGARLNSFF. The CDR3 nucleotides are TGTGCCAGCAGTGAAGGGGGAGCTCGACTCAACAGTTTCTTT.

The CDR3 is CSVDSRGMVTGELFF. The CDR3 bases are TGCAGCGTTGATTCCAGGGGGATGGTCACCGGGGAGCTGTTTTTT. The chain is built from TRBV29-1 and TRBJ2-2; TRBD1 matches at 7 bases. This CDR3 is built from 15 residues. With V trimmed by 3 bases and J by 4 bases, 8 bases remained unmatched. Looked up from germline, CDR1 is SQVTM and CDR2 is ANQGSEA.

The chain combines TRBV19 with TRBJ2-7, with D perhaps matching TRBD1 (6 bases). This CDR3 region has 14 residues. CDR1 LNHDA and CDR2 SQIVND come from the germline V gene (reference sequence). V dropped 6 bases and J dropped 2 bases, with 14 bases sitting between them. In nucleotides, the CDR3 is TGTGCCAGTAGCACGGTTTGGGGGCCCTACGAGCAGTACTTC. Translating gives CASSTVWGPYEQYF.

The rearrangement joins TRBV27 to TRBJ2-1, with 10 positions matching TRBD2. Germline loops: CDR1 MNHEY, CDR2 SMNVEV (reference sequence). J gave up 4 bases and V 5 bases, and 11 bases lay outside the gene matches. This CDR3 is 17 amino acids long. The chain's CDR3 is CASSPAPLAGAYNEQFF. In DNA form, the CDR3 reads TGTGCCAGCAGTCCCGCCCCCCTAGCGGGAGCTTACAATGAGCAGTTCTTC.

V is TRBV5-5 and J is TRBJ1-2; the match to TRBD1 covers 10 bases. From germline, CDR1 is SGHKS and CDR2 YYEKEE (reference sequence). V shed 0 bases and J 7 bases; nucleotides not matched to a gene: 6. This CDR3 contains 15 residues. The CDR3 coding sequence is TGTGCCAGCAGCTTGGGGACAGGGGGTAGGCTTGGCTACACCTTC. Its protein is CASSLGTGGRLGYTF.

The J gene is TRBJ2-7, the V gene TRBV7-2; D is unresolved. The ends were cut back, 4 bases at V and 6 bases at J, with 19 bases in the middle. CDR3 size: 15 residues. Germline V gene sequence: CDR1 SGHTA, CDR2 FQGNSA. The CDR3 DNA is TGTGCCAGCAGCTCCTTGAACCCTGCAGTTGCCGAGCAGTACTTC. Translated: CASSSLNPAVAEQYF.

The genes are TRBV6-5 and TRBJ2-1, with a weak D call TRBD2 (6 bases). Germline CDR1 and CDR2: MNHEY and SVGAGI. The CDR3 is 14 residues long. Trimming cost V 6 bases and J 8 bases, with 17 bases left between them. The CDR3 spells CASRITSTGHEQFF. CDR3 sequence (DNA): TGTGCCAGCAGGATTACTAGCACGGGCCATGAGCAGTTCTTC.

The chain carries TRBV6-1 and TRBJ1-5; D is unresolved. The CDR3 covers 15 residues. Germline assignment: CDR1 MNHNS and CDR2 SASEGT. Trimming stripped 6 bases from V and 0 bases from J, with 12 bases between. In DNA, the CDR3 is TGTGCCAGCAGAACCACAGCCCATAGCAATCAGCCCCAGCATTTT. Amino acid sequence: CASRTTAHSNQPQHF.

DNA for the CDR3: TGTGCCAGCAGCTTAGGGACTAGGGGAGTAGGGCAGTACTTC. As protein: CASSLGTRGVGQYF. This rearrangement joins TRBV13 to TRBJ2-5; D may be TRBD2 (6 bases). Trimming shortened V by 0 bases and J by 11 bases, and 16 bases separated the two germline ends. Germline-derived CDR1 and CDR2 are PRHDT and FYEKMQ (reference sequence). The CDR3 has 14 residues.

This chain links TRBV5-1 with TRBJ2-5; the match to TRBD1 covers 12 bases. The ends lost 3 bases at V and 4 bases at J; junction bases unmatched: 7. The CDR3 spans 16 residues. The germline V gene has CDR1 SGHRS and CDR2 YFSETQ. Written as DNA, the CDR3 is TGCGCCAGCAGCTGGGCTGGGACAGGGGGCGGAGAGACCCAGTACTTC. This encodes CASSWAGTGGGETQYF.

The rearrangement links TRBV18 to TRBJ2-1; D call uncertain. Germline lookup yields CDR1 KGHSH and CDR2 LQKENI. Trimming took 6 bases from V and 1 from J, leaving 16 bases between them. The CDR3 has 16 amino acids. Here the CDR3 DNA reads TGTGCCAGCTCCTCCGAACAGCTTGGGTCCTACAATGAGCAGTTCTTC. It translates to CASSSEQLGSYNEQFF.